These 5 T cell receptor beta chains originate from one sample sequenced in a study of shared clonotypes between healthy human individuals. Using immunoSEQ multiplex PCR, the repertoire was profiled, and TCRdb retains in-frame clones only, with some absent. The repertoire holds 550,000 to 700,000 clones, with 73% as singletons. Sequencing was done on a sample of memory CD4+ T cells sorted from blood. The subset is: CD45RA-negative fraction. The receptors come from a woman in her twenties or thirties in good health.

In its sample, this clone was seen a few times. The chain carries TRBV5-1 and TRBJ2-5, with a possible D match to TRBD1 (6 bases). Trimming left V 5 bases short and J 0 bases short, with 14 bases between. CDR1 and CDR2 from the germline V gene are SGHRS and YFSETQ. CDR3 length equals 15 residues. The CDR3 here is CASSRVDRYQETQYF. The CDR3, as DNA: TGCGCCAGCAGTCGGGTGGACAGATACCAAGAGACCCAGTACTTC.

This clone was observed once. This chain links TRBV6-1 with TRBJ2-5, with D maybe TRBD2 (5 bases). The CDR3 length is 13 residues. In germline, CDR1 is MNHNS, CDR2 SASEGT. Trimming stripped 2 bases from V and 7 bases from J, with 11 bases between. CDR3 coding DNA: TGTGCCAGCAGTGAAAGTGGGAGCGGGACCCAGTACTTC. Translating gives CASSESGSGTQYF.

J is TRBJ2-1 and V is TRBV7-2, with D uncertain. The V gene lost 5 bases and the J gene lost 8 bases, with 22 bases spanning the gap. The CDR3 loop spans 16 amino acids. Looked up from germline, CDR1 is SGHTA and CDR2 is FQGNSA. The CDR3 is CASSRALVVKRDEQFF. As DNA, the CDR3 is TGTGCCAGCAGCCGGGCGTTGGTGGTTAAACGGGATGAGCAGTTCTTC.

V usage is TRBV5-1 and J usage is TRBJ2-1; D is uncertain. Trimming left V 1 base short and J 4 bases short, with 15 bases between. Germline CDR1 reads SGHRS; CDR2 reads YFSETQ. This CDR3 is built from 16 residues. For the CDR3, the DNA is TGCGCCAGCAGCTTGTACGCAACTCTACCGTACAATGAGCAGTTCTTC. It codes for CASSLYATLPYNEQFF.

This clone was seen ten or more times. As DNA, the CDR3 is TGTGCCTGGAGGAAGTTCGCTACCGAGGGAGATACGCAGTATTTT. Amino acids: CAWRKFATEGDTQYF. The chain links TRBV30 to TRBJ2-3; a possible D gene is TRBD2 (5 bases). V was pared by 3 bases and J by 5 bases, with 18 bases between. The CDR3 is 15 residues long. Per the germline V gene, CDR1 is GTSNPN and CDR2 is SVGIG (reference sequence).